This TCR beta chain was captured in a study of PD-1 blockade in classical Hodgkin lymphoma. General study findings and limits: Diversity similar to that of newly diagnosed patients was seen at baseline in complete responders. CD4+ but not CD8+ TCR diversity rose significantly by C4D1.

Time point specified: cycle 4 day 1 (C4D1), after less than 7 weeks of nivolumab. Relapses following autologous stem cell transplantation were seen in all patients, with brentuximab vedotin exposure varying. Classifying best responses yielded complete response, partial response or progressive disease. CDR1 is LNHDA, CDR2 SQIVND, per germline (reference sequence). V was trimmed by 3 bases and J by 1 base, leaving 12 bases between them. The CDR3 length is 15 residues. In regard to this clone: No antigen is known for it.

The data were produced by immunoSEQ multiplex PCR, yet TCRdb's version contains in-frame clones alone and is incomplete. Of tens of thousands of clones listed, around nine tenths are singletons. The rearrangement joins TRBV19 to TRBJ1-1; no firm D call. This specimen was peripheral blood mononuclear cells (PBMCs), taken before the fourth cycle of nivolumab. This receptor was identified in a human donor with classical Hodgkin lymphoma. The CDR3 loop is CASSIQFPSNTEAFF. The CDR3 DNA reads TGTGCCAGTAGTATTCAGTTTCCGTCGAACACTGAAGCTTTCTTT.